What follows is one T cell receptor (beta chain) and its context. Assay used: immunoSEQ multiplex PCR; TCRdb lists only in-frame clones, some missing. The table records around 200,000 clones, around 88% of them present only once. V lost 11 bases and J 4 bases, leaving 21 bases between the germline ends. Germline loops: CDR1 MNHEY, CDR2 SMNVEV (reference sequence). There are 14 residues in the CDR3. The sample comes from a study of blood T cell repertoires in COVID-19. The sample was PBMCs or T cells enriched from blood (not recorded which). This receptor was obtained from a man aged 35 to 55 with acute COVID-19. The chain employs TRBV27 and TRBJ2-7; D may be TRBD2 (6 bases). CDR3 amino acids: CAARAHGSIYEQYF. CDR3 nucleotide sequence: TGTGCCGCGCGGGCTCACGGGAGTATTTACGAGCAGTACTTC.